The clone carrying this T cell receptor beta chain has a count of ten or more. Its antigen is not identified. The sample comes from a study of CD8 T cells in ankylosing spondylitis. Study conclusions and caveats: The study identified a TCR beta motif of roughly eight highly homologous variants that appeared characteristic of ankylosing spondylitis blood. Disease-linked clones reportedly concentrated significantly in matched ankylosing spondylitis synovial fluid. Some of the motif variants had earlier been found in reactive arthritis patients' fluid and blood. Disease-associated clones were CD8+ and fairly uncommon in peripheral blood.

TCRdb analysed the 5' RACE reads with MiXCR anew, one entry per CDR3 protein. The sample has roughly 180,000 distinct CDR3 sequences, more than 9% seen once. Germline values: CDR1 MNHEY, CDR2 SMNVEV (reference sequence). J gave up 5 bases and V 1 base, and 7 bases lay outside the gene matches. The CDR3 spans 16 residues. The chain employs TRBV27 and TRBJ1-1, with 10 bases matching TRBD1. The TCR originated in a male donor with ankylosing spondylitis or in good health (not recorded which). Material for sequencing was blood, either unsorted or a sorted T cell fraction (not recorded which). The CDR3: CASSLFPGQGMTEAFF. The CDR3 DNA reads as TGTGCCAGCAGTTTATTCCCGGGACAGGGGATGACTGAAGCTTTCTTT.